The next 5 T cell receptor beta chains were all read from a single sample in a study of beta chain features in type 1 diabetes. The entirety of the isolated RNA underwent reverse transcription, so expressed TCRB transcripts were sequenced. The repertoire was sequenced with immunoSEQ multiplex PCR; TCRdb's copy has only in-frame clones and lacks some. The table records 970,000 or so clones, roughly a sixth of them present only once. What was sequenced was naive CD4+ T cells from blood. The receptor set was obtained from a young woman in good health.

This clone has more than one count but fewer than ten. This sequence joins TRBV27 and TRBJ2-6; the match to TRBD1 covers 9 bases. The CDR3 has 18 amino acids. Germline trimming cut 6 bases from V and 2 bases from J; bases unmatched to any gene: 11. Germline V gene lookup returns CDR1 MNHEY and CDR2 SMNVEV (reference sequence). The CDR3 bases are TGTGCCAGCAGCCGGGACAGGGTCCTTAGTACTGGGGCCAACGTCCTGACTTTC. It encodes CASSRDRVLSTGANVLTF. Filled out from reference TRBV27 and TRBJ2-6, the complete variable domain reads EAQVTQNPRYLITVTGKKLTVTCSQNMNHEYMSWYRQDPGLGLRQIYYSMNVEVTDKGDVPEGYKVSRKEKRNFPLILESPSPNQTSLYFCASSRDRVLSTGANVLTFGAGSRLTVL.

A few counts support this clone. The genes are TRBV29-1 and TRBJ2-1; 10 bases are shared with TRBD2. CDR1 and CDR2 (germline): SQVTM, ANQGSEA. The trim removed 5 bases at V and 7 bases at J, leaving 11 bases unmatched. The CDR3 contains 15 residues. CDR3 bases: TGCAGCGTTTGGGGCGGGCCTAGCGGGAGAAATGAGCAGTTCTTC. Translated: CSVWGGPSGRNEQFF.

This chain uses TRBV4-2 with TRBJ2-5, with no clear D. The CDR3 extends over 12 amino acids. The germline gives CDR1 LGHNA, CDR2 YNFKEQ. Deletions cut 3 bases from V and 2 bases from J, with 4 bases between. DNA of the CDR3: TGTGCCAGCAGCCAGCCTCAAGAGACCCAGTACTTC. Its protein is CASSQPQETQYF.

The V gene is TRBV27, the J gene TRBJ2-5, with D possibly matching TRBD2 (5 bases). The V and J ends lost 10 bases and 5 bases respectively, with 11 bases between them. Germline CDR1 reads MNHEY; CDR2 reads SMNVEV (reference sequence). The CDR3 is 11 amino acids. For the CDR3, the DNA is TGTGCCAACGAGGGAGAGGAGACCCAGTACTTC. Protein sequence: CANEGEETQYF.

This sequence joins TRBV7-2 and TRBJ2-3, with D possibly TRBD1 on 5 matching bases. Trimming pared 5 bases from V and 7 bases from J, leaving 19 bases between. This CDR3 has 15 residues. Germline V gene data show CDR1 as SGHTA and CDR2 as FQGNSA. The CDR3 nucleotides read TGTGCCAGCAGCGCCGAGCTCTGGACAATCTATACGCAGTATTTT. Its protein is CASSAELWTIYTQYF.